Listed below are T cell receptor beta chains from one sample, sequenced in a study of Ad26.COV2.S vaccination and SARS-CoV-2 variants. This table comes from immunoSEQ multiplex PCR, and its TCRdb copy is limited to in-frame clones, with some not included. Of around 340,000 clones in the sample, 80% to 90% were seen once. The sequencing used peripheral blood, collected in a trial of Ad26.COV2.S vaccine versus placebo. Source of these receptors: a person between 18 and 59 years old who received the Ad26.COV2.S COVID-19 vaccine or a placebo. Each CDR3 is given with its conserved first and last residue. Fields, in order: CDR3 DNA, CDR3 protein, clone size, J gene, D gene, V gene. The D gene is left open where the match is weak. A row's size may be missing; if present it is once, few, many or a size class.

TGTGCCAGTCGTAAGGGACAGGGCCTTATTAACACCGGGGAGCTGTTTTTT | CASRKGQGLINTGELFF | - | TRBJ2-2 | TRBD1 | TRBV19
TGTGCCAGCAGTTTGTTCGACAGGGGGGGAGATACGCAGTATTTT | CASSLFDRGGDTQYF | - | TRBJ2-3 | TRBD1 | TRBV28
TGTGCCAGCAGTGCCAGACAGGGGGCGACGGAGACCCAGTACTTC | CASSARQGATETQYF | - | TRBJ2-5 | TRBD1 | TRBV28
TGTGCCAGCAGCCCGGGGGGGGGTAATGGCTACACCTTC | CASSPGGGNGYTF | - | TRBJ1-2 | - | TRBV3-1/TRBV3-2
TGTGCCAGCAGCCCCAGGGGGCGATACGAGCAGTACTTC | CASSPRGRYEQYF | - | TRBJ2-7 | TRBD1 | TRBV5-4
TGTGCCACCAAATATACATACACCGGGGAGCTGTTTTTT | CATKYTYTGELFF | - | TRBJ2-2 | - | TRBV10-3
TGTGCCAGCAGCTTAGAACTTATCACCGGGGAGCTGTTTTTT | CASSLELITGELFF | - | TRBJ2-2 | - | TRBV7-9
TGTGCCAGCAGCGAGGGGACAGGGAGAGAGACCCAGTACTTC | CASSEGTGRETQYF | - | TRBJ2-5 | TRBD1 | TRBV6-5
TGTGCCAGCAGCTTGGTTCGTGACCACCCCGGAGAGCAGTACTTC | CASSLVRDHPGEQYF | - | TRBJ2-7 | - | TRBV5-6
TGTGCCAGCAGGGGCAGGGACGCCTACAATGAGCAGTTCTTC | CASRGRDAYNEQFF | - | TRBJ2-1 | - | TRBV2
TGTGCCAGCAGTTTAACTACAGGGGTTGGGCTGTTTTTT | CASSLTTGVGLFF | - | TRBJ2-2 | TRBD1 | TRBV27
TGTGCCTGGAGTCTCGTAGGACAGGGGCTAAGGGAGCAGTTCTTC | CAWSLVGQGLREQFF | - | TRBJ2-1 | TRBD1 | TRBV30
TGTGCCAGCATCTACAAATCCGGGACGACGGCCAAAAACATTCAGTACTTC | CASIYKSGTTAKNIQYF | - | TRBJ2-4 | - | TRBV21-1
TGTGCCAGCAGTTTAACCCTCTCTTCGGGCTACGAGCAGTACTTC | CASSLTLSSGYEQYF | - | TRBJ2-7 | - | TRBV28
TGTGCCAGCAGCTTAGGGAACAATGAGCAGTTCTTC | CASSLGNNEQFF | - | TRBJ2-1 | - | TRBV7-3
TGTGCCAGCGGTTCCCGGGACAGGGGACCCCATGAGCAGTTCTTC | CASGSRDRGPHEQFF | once | TRBJ2-1 | TRBD1 | TRBV27
TGTGCCAGCAGCCAGGGATTAACGCAGTATTTT | CASSQGLTQYF | - | TRBJ2-3 | - | TRBV4-2
TGCAGCGTCGGGGAGGGTAATTCACCCCTCCACTTT | CSVGEGNSPLHF | - | TRBJ1-6 | - | TRBV29-1